These T cell receptor beta chains were read from a single sample in a study of control samples from healthy donors and cancer patients. Assay used: immunoSEQ multiplex PCR; TCRdb lists only in-frame clones, some missing. Counted here are about 94,000 clones, less than 95% occurring once; the ten biggest clones make up under 4%. The sample was blood. The receptor set was obtained from a woman in her late teens or twenties in good health. The conserved cysteine and the conserved F or W are not part of the CDR3 here.

TRBV20-1	TRBJ1-1	SASDDRGAF
TRBV5-4	TRBJ2-7	ASSQGQVEDEQY
TRBV4-2	TRBJ1-4	ASTSTLTVVNEKLF
TRBV4-1	TRBJ2-3	ASSQGLTSGGAVGTQY
TRBV7-2	TRBJ1-5	ASSSRDGNQPQH
TRBV18	TRBJ1-2	ASSPQPKPPGYT
TRBV6-5	TRBJ1-2	ASSPAGGGHYGYT
TRBV27	TRBJ1-1	ASSLYRGPNTEAF
TRBV6-6	TRBJ1-1	ASRTGTVPMNTEAF
TRBV5-1	TRBJ2-2	ASSYLSGPLGELF
TRBV5-1	TRBJ1-2	ASRPDRGEGYGYT
TRBV10-3	TRBJ2-2	AISDLGGSGELF
TRBV7-6	TRBJ2-7	ASSFGLYYEQY
TRBV5-1	TRBJ1-2	ASSLENYGYT
TRBV13	TRBJ2-1	ASSFRLAGVDEQF
TRBV10-2	TRBJ1-2	ASSGTGLGVYGYT
TRBV15	TRBJ1-1	ATSRDKVSNTEAF
TRBV19	TRBJ1-2	ASSIQGQASYGYT
TRBV19	TRBJ1-2	ASSSQGDHYGYT
TRBV7-9	TRBJ1-5	AGASGEEAQPQH
TRBV11-2	TRBJ2-7	ASRSSGEQY
TRBV10-3	TRBJ2-7	AISRLLAGGNEYEQY
TRBV11-2	TRBJ1-1	ASSLESDYTEAF
TRBV5-8	TRBJ2-7	ASRYGGVPYEQY
TRBV7-2	TRBJ1-2	ASSSQWQSAYGYT
TRBV10-2	TRBJ2-7	ASIAGGQYYEQY
TRBV19	TRBJ1-4	ASSWQGGPTNEKLF
TRBV3-1/TRBV3-2	TRBJ1-2	ASSEGPSQEGYT
TRBV13	TRBJ2-7	ASSLWASGGFQEQY
TRBV5-4	TRBJ2-1	ASSLSGGTYNEQF
TRBV16	TRBJ1-3	ASSQLWGSSGNTIY
TRBV5-6	TRBJ1-2	ASSLAGWNYGYT
TRBV2	TRBJ1-2	ASNDGVDGYT
TRBV4-1	TRBJ1-6	ASSPLHGQFNSPLH
TRBV2	TRBJ2-7	ASTTGQGYEQY
TRBV6-5	TRBJ1-6	ASSYGRQDNSPLH
TRBV19	TRBJ1-1	ASSTTMNTEAF
TRBV10-1	TRBJ1-1	ASSEARGRTEAF
TRBV5-5	TRBJ2-6	ASSVGTLTGANVLT
TRBV5-1	TRBJ2-7	ASSPRTDRAPYEQY
TRBV6-5	TRBJ1-1	ASREGSEAF
TRBV3-1/TRBV3-2	TRBJ2-6	ASSLRTSGGPGANVLT
TRBV5-4	TRBJ2-3	ASSPFSGVSTDTQY
TRBV6-5	TRBJ2-1	ASSSYGAGGNEQF
TRBV7-9	TRBJ1-1	ASSPGQGARDTEAF
TRBV5-1	TRBJ1-2	ASSLDSASGGYT
TRBV3-1/TRBV3-2	TRBJ1-2	ASSKRTQGRNGYT
TRBV6-5	TRBJ1-1	ASSFKGTAF
TRBV6-1	TRBJ1-2	ASIGQDGYT
TRBV18	TRBJ2-7	ASSLTGQQYEQY
TRBV6-5	TRBJ1-3	ASRTAGTGNTIY
TRBV7-6	TRBJ2-7	ASSDSDSLGYEQY
TRBV5-1	TRBJ1-1	ASSSPNPREVTEAF
TRBV7-9	TRBJ1-2	ASSLGRGQYGYT
TRBV18	TRBJ1-2	ASSGLGDGHT
TRBV7-8	TRBJ2-7	ASSLLVTSGAVKSYEQY
TRBV2	TRBJ1-5	ASSEAGNQPQH
TRBV5-5	TRBJ1-2	ASSPDRVGYGYT
TRBV7-6	TRBJ1-5	ASSLVGAGNQPQH
TRBV10-3	TRBJ1-2	AISERGAGGNGYT